This T cell receptor (beta chain) was documented in a study of blood T cell repertoires in COVID-19. As for the study in general: COVID-19 samples, acute and convalescent, were from the United States, Italy and Spain.

Participants' own reports of clinical history determined their cohort assignment. Trimming at V came to 0 bases and at J to 4 bases, leaving 3 bases not matched to a gene. CDR3 length: 16 amino acids. CDR1 is SGHRS and CDR2 is YFSETQ in the germline V gene. Sequencing used immunoSEQ multiplex PCR; TCRdb keeps in-frame clones, though not all of them. The data show about 220,000 clones, approximately 83% seen once. Sequenced: PBMCs or T cells enriched from blood (not recorded which). J is TRBJ2-1 and V is TRBV5-1; 11 nucleotides agree with TRBD2. The source of this sequence is a woman aged 40 to 55 with acute COVID-19. Here the CDR3 reads CASSLAASGGYNEQFF. The DNA for the CDR3 is TGCGCCAGCAGCTTGGCCGCTAGCGGGGGGTACAATGAGCAGTTCTTC. Based on the CDR3 plus reference TRBV5-1 and TRBJ2-1, the full variable domain is KAGVTQTPRYLIKTRGQQVTLSCSPISGHRSVSWYQQTPGQGLQFLFEYFSETQRNKGNFPGRFSGRQFSNSRSEMNVSTLELGDSALYLCASSLAASGGYNEQFFGPGTRLTVL.